These 30 T cell receptor beta chains share one sample of origin, sequenced in a study of a mutant IDH1 vaccine in newly diagnosed glioma. These receptors have no identified antigens. Time point in this sample: week 11, during vaccination. Every vaccination contained 300 ug of the mutant IDH1 20-mer peptide and was paired with topical imiquimod. The method was immunoSEQ multiplex PCR; TCRdb's version includes in-frame clones alone and lacks a portion of them. Counted here are fewer than 65,000 clones, about four fifths occurring once; the ten biggest clones make up approximately 6.1%. The starting material was PBMCs, obtained from a glioma patient whose treatment included an IDH1 peptide vaccine. The receptors stem from a man aged 50 to 60 with glioma.

This chain uses TRBV28 with TRBJ1-4, with TRBD1 as a possible D gene (6 bases). V was trimmed by 2 bases and J by 8 bases, leaving 15 bases between them. Per the germline V gene, CDR1 is MDHEN and CDR2 is SYDVKM. The CDR3 is made up of 15 amino acids. CDR3 DNA: TGTGCCAGCAGTTTAGGGGGCAGGGTTGGAGAAAAACTGTTTTTT. It is translated as CASSLGGRVGEKLFF.

This sequence joins TRBV19 and TRBJ1-2; TRBD1 agrees at 8 bases. Germline CDR1 LNHDA, CDR2 SQIVND (reference sequence). The CDR3 contains 12 residues. V trimming: 7 bases; J trimming: 7 bases; junction bases outside the gene matches: 5. For the CDR3, the DNA is TGTGCCAGTACCGTTACAGGGGGTGGCTACACCTTC. This encodes CASTVTGGGYTF.

The sample holds a few counts of this clone. The chain joins TRBV4-2 to TRBJ1-5; D unresolved. V was clipped by 3 bases and J by 2 bases, with 17 bases between them. Germline lookup yields CDR1 LGHNA and CDR2 YNFKEQ. The CDR3 sequence is 17 residues long. The CDR3 is CASSQDYQALGNQPQHF. Written as DNA, the CDR3 is TGTGCCAGCAGCCAGGACTATCAAGCGCTTGGCAATCAGCCCCAGCATTTT.

This chain uses TRBV4-2 with TRBJ2-1; no definite D call. This CDR3 contains 13 residues. Germline CDR1 LGHNA, CDR2 YNFKEQ. Between the trimmed V and J ends, which lost 4 bases and 6 bases, there was a span of 10 bases. CDR3 sequence: CASSLDTANEQFF. The CDR3 nucleotides are TGTGCCAGCAGCCTAGACACGGCCAATGAGCAGTTCTTC.

The rearrangement joins TRBV5-1 to TRBJ2-4, with D maybe TRBD1 (6 bases). The CDR3 loop spans 15 amino acids. The germline CDR1 and CDR2 sequences are SGHRS and YFSETQ. The V gene lost 0 bases and the J gene lost 8 bases, with 15 bases spanning the gap. The CDR3 sequence is CASSLAVQGEDIQYF. CDR3 nucleotide sequence: TGCGCCAGCAGCTTGGCGGTACAGGGTGAGGACATTCAGTACTTC.

This clone was picked up one time. The V gene is TRBV29-1, the J gene TRBJ2-5; 7 bases fit TRBD1. The trim removed 4 bases at V and 1 base at J, leaving 3 bases unmatched. Germline CDR1 and CDR2: SQVTM and ANQGSEA. The CDR3 has 13 residues. CDR3 region: CSVGQGRQETQYF. CDR3 DNA: TGCAGCGTTGGACAGGGACGCCAAGAGACCCAGTACTTC. Combining the CDR3 with reference TRBV29-1 and TRBJ2-5 gives the whole variable domain SAVISQKPSRDICQRGTSLTIQCQVDSQVTMMFWYRQQPGQSLTLIATANQGSEATYESGFVIDKFPISRPNLTFSTLTVSNMSPEDSSIYLCSVGQGRQETQYFGPGTRLLVL.

This chain uses TRBV7-8 with TRBJ2-7, with TRBD1 matching over 7 bases. With 5 bases clipped from V and 1 base from J, the junction kept 11 bases outside the gene matches. The CDR3 sequence is 16 residues long. Germline CDR1 reads SGHVS; CDR2 reads FQNEAQ. The CDR3 DNA sequence: TGTGCCAGCAGCCGAAGCCTGGTGGGACAGTCCTACGAGCAGTACTTC. Translated, it gives CASSRSLVGQSYEQYF. Based on the CDR3 plus reference TRBV7-8 and TRBJ2-7, the full variable domain is GAGVSQSPRYKVAKRGQDVALRCDPISGHVSLFWYQQALGQGPEFLTYFQNEAQLDKSGLPSDRFFAERPEGSVSTLKIQRTQQEDSAVYLCASSRSLVGQSYEQYFGPGTRLTVT.

V usage is TRBV19 and J usage is TRBJ1-2, with 8 bases lining up with TRBD1. The CDR3 runs 14 residues. V was pared by 8 bases and J by 4 bases, with 9 bases of the junction left unmatched. The germline V gene has CDR1 LNHDA and CDR2 SQIVND (reference sequence). CDR3 coding DNA: TGTGCCAGTCTGGAGACAGGGGAGCTCTATGGCTACACCTTC. Amino acid sequence: CASLETGELYGYTF.

The chain combines TRBV9 with TRBJ1-2; D possibly corresponds to TRBD1 (5 bases). Trimming took 4 bases from V and 2 from J, leaving 9 bases between them. The CDR3 length is 13 residues. The germline V gene encodes CDR1 SGDLS and CDR2 YYNGEE. DNA for the CDR3: TGTGCCAGCAGCACCGGGGGAAACTATGGCTACACCTTC. It encodes CASSTGGNYGYTF. The full variable domain, rest sourced from reference TRBV9 and TRBJ1-2, is DSGVTQTPKHLITATGQRVTLRCSPRSGDLSVYWYQQSLDQGLQFLIQYYNGEERAKGNILERFSAQQFPDLHSELNLSSLELGDSALYFCASSTGGNYGYTFGSGTRLTVV.

This clone was detected only a few times. CDR3 nucleotide sequence: TGCGCCAGCAGCCAGGGGGTGACTAATGAAAAACTGTTTTTT. Translating gives CASSQGVTNEKLFF. This sequence joins TRBV4-1 and TRBJ1-4; TRBD1 is a possible D gene (5 bases). Trimming pared 3 bases from V and 2 bases from J, leaving 7 bases between. Germline values: CDR1 MGHRA, CDR2 YSYEKL. The CDR3 totals 14 residues.

The V and J genes are TRBV7-9 and TRBJ2-1; D gene uncertain. Germline values: CDR1 SEHNR, CDR2 FQNEAQ (reference sequence). Trimming removed 5 bases from V and 0 bases from J, with 8 bases in between. The CDR3 is 14 residues long. The CDR3 coding sequence is TGTGCCAGCAGCCCTAGGAGCTCCTACAATGAGCAGTTCTTC. Translation gives CASSPRSSYNEQFF.

CDR3 in amino acids: CASSHPGGNNSPLHF. Written as DNA, the CDR3 is TGTGCCAGCAGTCACCCGGGGGGTAATAATTCACCCCTCCACTTT. The chain combines TRBV2 with TRBJ1-6, with D tentatively TRBD1 (5 bases). This CDR3 comprises 15 residues. Germline V gives CDR1 SNHLY, CDR2 FYNNEI. V was shortened by 5 bases and J by 5 bases, with 13 bases between the two germline ends.

Regarding this clone: Other DNA sequences in this specimen translate into the identical CDR3. The V and J genes are TRBV9 and TRBJ2-2, with D uncertain. Looked up from germline, CDR1 is SGDLS and CDR2 is YYNGEE. This CDR3 comprises 12 residues. V lost 0 bases and J 8 bases, leaving 5 bases between the germline ends. CDR3 protein: CASSVVSGELFF. CDR3 DNA sequence: TGTGCCAGCAGCGTAGTGAGTGGGGAGCTGTTTTTT.

The CDR3 coding sequence is TGTGCCAGCAGTCGCACTAGCGTAATTTACAATGAGCAGTTCTTC. Translating gives CASSRTSVIYNEQFF. V gene TRBV5-8 combines with J gene TRBJ2-1; 7 bases line up with TRBD2. Unmatched junction bases numbered 9, after V lost 5 bases and J lost 4 bases. The CDR3 runs to 15 residues. From germline, CDR1 is SGHTS and CDR2 YDEGEE.

The V call is TRBV7-9, the J call TRBJ1-4; D unclear. Germline V gene lookup returns CDR1 SEHNR and CDR2 FQNEAQ (reference sequence). With 3 bases removed from V and 4 bases from J, the gap between germline ends came to 6 bases. There are 13 residues in the CDR3. Written as DNA, the CDR3 is TGTGCCAGCAGCTTCCATATTAATGAAAAACTGTTTTTT. This translates into CASSFHINEKLFF.

The CDR3 sequence is CASSPEREFTGELFF. CDR3 nucleotides: TGTGCCAGTTCCCCGGAGCGGGAGTTCACCGGGGAGCTGTTTTTT. V usage is TRBV19 and J usage is TRBJ2-2, with 8 bases lining up with TRBD2. V lost 8 bases and J lost 4; bases outside the gene matches: 9. Germline V gene sequence: CDR1 LNHDA, CDR2 SQIVND (reference sequence). CDR3 length: 15 residues.

This clone appeared a few times. The V and J genes are TRBV7-9 and TRBJ2-2, with 10 bases fitting TRBD2. The CDR3 sequence is 15 residues long. The germline V gene has CDR1 SEHNR and CDR2 FQNEAQ (reference sequence). V lost 7 bases, J lost 7 bases, and 9 bases stayed unmatched. CDR3 DNA sequence: TGTGCCAGCATTCCTAGCGGGAGCCTAGGCGGGGAGCTGTTTTTT. This translates into CASIPSGSLGGELFF.

The sample holds one count of this clone. The chain is built from TRBV4-1 and TRBJ1-2; 9 bases align to TRBD1. V trimming: 0 bases; J trimming: 2 bases; junction bases outside the gene matches: 4. The germline V gene encodes CDR1 MGHRA and CDR2 YSYEKL. The CDR3 is 16 amino acids. The CDR3 spells CASSQDWTGANYGYTF. In DNA form, the CDR3 reads TGCGCCAGCAGCCAAGATTGGACAGGGGCAAACTATGGCTACACCTTC.

Details on this clone: The junction departs from germline at one end; a sequencing error may be responsible. The chain uses TRBV15 and TRBJ2-3; 13 bases fit TRBD2. The CDR3 is made up of 14 amino acids. The germline gives CDR1 LNHNV, CDR2 YYDKDF (reference sequence). DNA of the CDR3: TGTGCTACCAGCAGAACCACTAGCGGGAGGGGCCAGTATTTT. Its protein is CATSRTTSGRGQYF.

This rearrangement joins TRBV14 to TRBJ2-7, with D maybe TRBD2 (7 bases). V shed 3 bases and J shed 5 bases, with 14 bases lying between them. This CDR3 region has 14 residues. The V gene's germline CDR1 is SGHDN and CDR2 FVKESK. CDR3 amino acids: CASSHYREGDEQYF. DNA of the CDR3: TGTGCCAGCAGCCACTACAGGGAGGGGGACGAGCAGTACTTC.

The chain is built from TRBV5-1 and TRBJ1-4; TRBD1 matches 8 bases. Looked up from germline, CDR1 is SGHRS and CDR2 is YFSETQ. The CDR3 runs to 17 residues. After removal of 5 bases from V and 6 bases from J, the junction contained 15 bases not matched to a gene. The CDR3 loop reads CASSPGTGRVGDEKLFF. CDR3 DNA sequence: TGCGCCAGCAGTCCCGGGACAGGAAGGGTTGGGGATGAAAAACTGTTTTTT.

This clone turned up a few times. V gene TRBV2 combines with J gene TRBJ1-1, with D possibly TRBD1 on 6 matching bases. CDR1 is SNHLY and CDR2 is FYNNEI in the germline V gene. This CDR3 has 12 residues. V lost 6 bases and J 1 base, leaving 6 bases between the germline ends. CDR3 DNA: TGTGCCAGCAGACAGGGGAACACTGAAGCTTTCTTT. Translated: CASRQGNTEAFF.

In this sample, this clone turned up a few times. The chain couples TRBV21-1 to TRBJ1-5. TRBV21-1 is termed a pseudogene. This CDR3 is 11 amino acids long. The CDR3 spells CANWGDQPQHF. CDR3 in DNA: TGTGCCAACTGGGGGGATCAGCCCCAGCATTTT.

The chain couples TRBV6-5 to TRBJ1-4; D is uncertain. The germline CDR1 and CDR2 sequences are MNHEY and SVGAGI. This CDR3 is 13 amino acids long. Trimming cost V 10 bases and J 12 bases, with 21 bases left between them. This CDR3 is CATTLKAGNELFF. The CDR3 nucleotides are TGTGCCACCACGCTTAAGGCCGGCAACGAACTGTTTTTT.

V is TRBV5-1 and J is TRBJ1-2; D remains unclear. The CDR3 consists of 13 residues. CDR1 and CDR2 from the germline V gene are SGHRS and YFSETQ. V was trimmed by 4 bases and J by 9 bases, leaving 16 bases between them. The CDR3 sequence is CASSPGSRNSYTF. Written as DNA, the CDR3 is TGCGCCAGCAGCCCGGGGTCCCGTAATAGCTACACCTTC.

V and J are TRBV19 and TRBJ1-3; the D is unclear. Trimming left V 1 base short and J 0 bases short, with 7 bases between. This CDR3 contains 15 residues. Germline V gives CDR1 LNHDA, CDR2 SQIVND (reference sequence). CDR3 loop: CASSIAPASGNTIYF. The CDR3 DNA follows: TGTGCCAGTAGTATAGCACCAGCCTCTGGAAACACCATATATTTT.

The rearrangement uses TRBV5-4 and TRBJ1-2, with D perhaps matching TRBD1 (5 bases). Germline-derived CDR1 and CDR2 are SGHNT and YYREEE (reference sequence). V was shortened by 4 bases and J by 8 bases, with 12 bases between the two germline ends. This CDR3 is built from 12 residues. CDR3 in DNA: TGTGCCAGCAGCGAGAAGGGGCTCGGCTACACCTTC. It translates to CASSEKGLGYTF.

The genes are TRBV19 and TRBJ1-5; 7 nucleotides align to TRBD1. Germline lookup yields CDR1 LNHDA and CDR2 SQIVND (reference sequence). This CDR3 region has 16 residues. J gave up 4 bases and V 4 bases, and 10 bases lay outside the gene matches. CDR3 residues: CASSRPRAGGNQPQHF. CDR3 bases: TGTGCCAGTAGTAGACCCCGGGCAGGGGGAAATCAGCCCCAGCATTTT.

The rearrangement links TRBV18 to TRBJ2-3; D is undetermined. Trimming removed 6 bases from V and 2 bases from J, with 3 bases in between. The CDR3 sequence is 11 residues long. CDR1 is KGHSH, CDR2 LQKENI, per germline. Here the CDR3 reads CASSNTDTQYF. The CDR3 DNA reads as TGTGCCAGCTCGAACACAGATACGCAGTATTTT.

This chain uses TRBV5-1 with TRBJ2-7; D possibly corresponds to TRBD1 (5 bases). Germline V gene lookup returns CDR1 SGHRS and CDR2 YFSETQ. Trimming cost V 1 base and J 6 bases, with 14 bases left between them. The CDR3 is made up of 14 amino acids. The CDR3 nucleotides are TGCGCCAGCAGCTTGACCTGGGGCAACGGCGAGCAGTACTTC. Protein product: CASSLTWGNGEQYF. The full variable domain, in which reference TRBV5-1 and TRBJ2-7 provide the parts outside the CDR3, is KAGVTQTPRYLIKTRGQQVTLSCSPISGHRSVSWYQQTPGQGLQFLFEYFSETQRNKGNFPGRFSGRQFSNSRSEMNVSTLELGDSALYLCASSLTWGNGEQYFGPGTRLTVT.